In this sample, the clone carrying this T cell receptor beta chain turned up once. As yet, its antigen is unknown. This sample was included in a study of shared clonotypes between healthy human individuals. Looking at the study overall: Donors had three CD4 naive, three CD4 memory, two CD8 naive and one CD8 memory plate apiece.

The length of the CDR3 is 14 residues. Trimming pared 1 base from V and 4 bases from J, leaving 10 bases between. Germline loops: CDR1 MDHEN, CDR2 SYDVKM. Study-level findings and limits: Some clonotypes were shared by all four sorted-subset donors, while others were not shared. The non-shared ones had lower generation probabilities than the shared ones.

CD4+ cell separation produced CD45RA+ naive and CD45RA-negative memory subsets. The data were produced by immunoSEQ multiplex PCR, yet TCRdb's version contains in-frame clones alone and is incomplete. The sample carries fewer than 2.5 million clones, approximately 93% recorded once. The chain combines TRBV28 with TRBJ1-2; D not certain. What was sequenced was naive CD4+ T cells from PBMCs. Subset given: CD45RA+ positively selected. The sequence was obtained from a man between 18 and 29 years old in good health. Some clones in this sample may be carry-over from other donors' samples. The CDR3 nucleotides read TGTGCCAGCAGTTTATTTGGGTCGGGCTATGGCTACACCTTC. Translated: CASSLFGSGYGYTF.